This TCR beta chain was captured in a study of cytotoxic CD8 clonotypes in ibrutinib-treated CLL. On the study more broadly: Mean per-sample yields comprised 255,043 productive templates and 85,000 to 100,000 productive rearrangements. Findings of the study overall: Treatment saw public clonotypes, which were uncommon, either contract or stay stable.

The sample holds one count of this clone. What it recognizes is unknown. Assay: immunoSEQ multiplex PCR; the TCRdb copy retains only in-frame clones and omits some. The data hold fewer than 400,000 clones, with roughly 71% observed a single time. Between the trimmed V and J ends, which lost 3 bases and 3 bases, there was a span of 8 bases. Per germline, CDR1 PRHDT and CDR2 FYEKMQ (reference sequence). This CDR3 is 13 amino acids long. This chain uses TRBV13 with TRBJ1-1; no reliable D call. The origin of this receptor is a human donor with chronic lymphocytic leukemia. This material consisted of PBMCs, taken after 36 months of ibrutinib treatment. The CDR3 nucleotides read TGTGCCAGCAGCTTTTCCCGGGACACTGAAGCTTTCTTT. Translated, it gives CASSFSRDTEAFF. Filled out from reference TRBV13 and TRBJ1-1, the complete variable domain reads AAGVIQSPRHLIKEKRETATLKCYPIPRHDTVYWYQQGPGQDPQFLISFYEKMQSDKGSIPDRFSAQQFSDYHSELNMSSLELGDSALYFCASSFSRDTEAFFGQGTRLTVV.